These T cell receptor beta chains were read from a single sample in a study of blood T cell repertoires in COVID-19. Sequencing was performed with immunoSEQ multiplex PCR; in TCRdb, only in-frame clones are kept and a portion is missing. The sample has around 300,000 clones; more than 75% are singletons. Source material: peripheral blood. All receptors derive from a woman aged 25 to 45 who had recovered from COVID-19. CDR3s include the opening cysteine and the closing phenylalanine or tryptophan. A D gene is named only where the DNA matches it firmly. The size of a clone is reported for some rows only, either as once, few or many, or as a class for expanded clones.

TRBJ1-1,-,13,-,TRBV2,CASIGGPNTEAFF,TGTGCCAGCATCGGGGGTCCGAACACTGAAGCTTTCTTT
TRBJ2-5,-,15,-,TRBV7-2,CASSSPTQVKETQYF,TGTGCCAGCAGCTCCCCTACACAGGTTAAAGAGACCCAGTACTTC
TRBJ2-3,-,16,-,TRBV27,CASSRSGAPSTDTQYF,TGTGCCAGCAGCCGATCAGGGGCCCCTAGCACAGATACGCAGTATTTT
TRBJ2-5,few,16,TRBD1,TRBV7-9,CASGAGTGGSQETQYF,TGTGCCAGCGGAGCCGGGACAGGGGGCTCCCAAGAGACCCAGTACTTC
TRBJ2-7,-,14,-,TRBV27,CASSLFPGVYEQYF,TGTGCCAGCAGTTTATTCCCGGGGGTCTACGAGCAGTACTTC
TRBJ1-1,-,14,-,TRBV6-2/TRBV6-3,CASSYSRGNTEAFF,TGTGCCAGCAGTTACTCCCGGGGGAACACTGAAGCTTTCTTT
TRBJ1-1,-,13,-,TRBV12-3/TRBV12-4,CASSLLGGTEAFF,TGTGCCAGCAGTTTATTGGGGGGGACTGAAGCTTTCTTT
TRBJ1-3,-,16,-,TRBV18,CASSPTPESSGNTIYF,TGTGCCAGCTCACCCACGCCAGAAAGCTCTGGAAACACCATATATTTT
TRBJ1-2,-,15,TRBD1,TRBV5-1,CASSLEGARGDGYTF,TGCGCCAGCAGCTTGGAGGGGGCCAGGGGCGATGGCTACACCTTC
TRBJ2-3,-,18,-,TRBV15,CATSRVGLRARGPDTQYF,TGTGCCACCAGCAGAGTCGGTCTGCGGGCCCGCGGGCCAGATACGCAGTATTTT
TRBJ2-5,-,14,-,TRBV5-1,CASSLGGVRETQYF,TGCGCCAGCAGCTTGGGGGGGGTCAGAGAGACCCAGTACTTC
TRBJ2-3,-,13,-,TRBV2,CAIGGPVTDTQYF,TGTGCCATCGGAGGGCCGGTCACAGATACGCAGTATTTT
TRBJ1-3,-,15,-,TRBV6-5,CASSLGSPTGNTIYF,TGTGCCAGCAGTTTGGGGAGTCCTACTGGAAACACCATATATTTT
TRBJ1-2,-,11,-,TRBV30,CAWEASLGGTF,TGTGCCTGGGAAGCCAGCCTCGGGGGCACCTTC
TRBJ1-5,-,13,-,TRBV6-5,CASRLQGNQPQHF,TGTGCCAGCAGATTACAGGGAAACCAGCCCCAGCATTTT
TRBJ2-7,-,12,-,TRBV12-3/TRBV12-4,CASSLERDEQYF,TGTGCCAGCAGTTTAGAGCGGGACGAGCAGTACTTC
TRBJ1-2,-,13,-,TRBV19,CASSIDPAYGYTF,TGTGCCAGTAGTATAGACCCAGCGTATGGCTACACCTTC
TRBJ1-4,-,16,-,TRBV7-2,CASSSGWGEGYEKLFF,TGTGCCAGCAGCTCTGGTTGGGGGGAGGGGTATGAAAAACTGTTTTTT
TRBJ2-1,-,15,TRBD1,TRBV5-6,CASSLGDRDYNEQFF,TGTGCCAGCAGCTTGGGTGACAGGGATTACAATGAGCAGTTCTTC
TRBJ2-3,-,15,TRBD2,TRBV7-8,CASSLDGRAMDTQYF,TGTGCCAGCAGCTTAGACGGGAGGGCCATGGATACGCAGTATTTT
TRBJ2-3,-,17,TRBD2,TRBV7-9,CASSPWGLAGVPDTQYF,TGTGCCAGCAGCCCCTGGGGGTTAGCGGGGGTGCCAGATACGCAGTATTTT
TRBJ1-1,few,17,-,TRBV3-1/TRBV3-2,CASSQDDTPPQGSEAFF,TGTGCCAGCAGCCAAGATGACACCCCTCCCCAGGGCTCTGAAGCTTTCTTT